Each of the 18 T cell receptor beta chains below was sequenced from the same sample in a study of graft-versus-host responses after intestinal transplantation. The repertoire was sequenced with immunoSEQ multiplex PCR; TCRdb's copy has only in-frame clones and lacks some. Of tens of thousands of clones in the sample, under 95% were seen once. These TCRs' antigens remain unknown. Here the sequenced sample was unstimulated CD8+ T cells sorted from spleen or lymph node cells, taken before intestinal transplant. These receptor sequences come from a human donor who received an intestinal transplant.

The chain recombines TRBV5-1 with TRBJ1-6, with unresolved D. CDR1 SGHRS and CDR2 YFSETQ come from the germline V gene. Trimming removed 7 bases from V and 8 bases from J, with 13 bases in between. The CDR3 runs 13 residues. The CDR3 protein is CASQDGLYSPLHF. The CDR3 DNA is TGCGCCAGCCAGGACGGCCTATATTCACCCCTCCACTTT.

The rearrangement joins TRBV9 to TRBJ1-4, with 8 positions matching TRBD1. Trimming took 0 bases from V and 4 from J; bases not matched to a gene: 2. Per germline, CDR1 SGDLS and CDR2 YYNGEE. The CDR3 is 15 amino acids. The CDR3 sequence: CASSVGTGHNEKLFF. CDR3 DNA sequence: TGTGCCAGCAGCGTAGGGACAGGGCATAATGAAAAACTGTTTTTT.

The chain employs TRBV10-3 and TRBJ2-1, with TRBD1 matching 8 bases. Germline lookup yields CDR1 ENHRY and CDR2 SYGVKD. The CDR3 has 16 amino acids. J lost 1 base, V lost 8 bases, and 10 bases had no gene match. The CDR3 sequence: CAIRRQGWLSYNEQFF. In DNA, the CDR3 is TGTGCCATCCGACGACAGGGGTGGTTATCCTACAATGAGCAGTTCTTC.

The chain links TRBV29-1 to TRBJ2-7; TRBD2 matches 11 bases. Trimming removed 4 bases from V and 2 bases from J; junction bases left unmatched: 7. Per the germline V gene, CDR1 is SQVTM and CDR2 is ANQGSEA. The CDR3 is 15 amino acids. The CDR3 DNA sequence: TGCAGCGTTGCCCGGACTAGCGGGCATACCTACGAGCAGTACTTC. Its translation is CSVARTSGHTYEQYF.

CDR3 sequence: CASSLGLAGPGELFF. The CDR3 DNA sequence: TGTGCCAGCAGCTTAGGCCTAGCGGGGCCCGGGGAGCTGTTTTTT. This chain uses TRBV13 with TRBJ2-2; 9 bases align to TRBD2. The CDR3 spans 15 residues. With 0 bases clipped from V and 6 bases from J, the junction kept 2 bases outside the gene matches. Germline CDR1 reads PRHDT; CDR2 reads FYEKMQ (reference sequence).

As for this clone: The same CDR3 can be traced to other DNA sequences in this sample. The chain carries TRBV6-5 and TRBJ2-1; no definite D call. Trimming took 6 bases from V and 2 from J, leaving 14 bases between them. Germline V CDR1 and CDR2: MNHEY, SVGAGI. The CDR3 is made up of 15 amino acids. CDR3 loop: CASSLPGLTYNEQFF. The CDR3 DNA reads TGTGCCAGCAGCTTACCAGGCCTGACCTACAATGAGCAGTTCTTC.

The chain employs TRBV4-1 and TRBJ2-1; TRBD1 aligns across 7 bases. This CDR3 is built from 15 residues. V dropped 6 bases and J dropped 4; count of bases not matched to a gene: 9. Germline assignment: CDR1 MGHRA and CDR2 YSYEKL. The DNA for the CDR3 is TGCGCCAGCAGTTCCACCGGGACAGTATACAATGAGCAGTTCTTC. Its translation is CASSSTGTVYNEQFF.

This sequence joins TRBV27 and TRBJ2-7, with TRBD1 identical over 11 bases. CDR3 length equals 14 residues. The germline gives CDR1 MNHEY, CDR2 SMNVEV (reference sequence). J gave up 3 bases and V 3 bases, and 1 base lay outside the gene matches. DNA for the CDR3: TGTGCCAGCAGTTTTGGGACAGGGGGCTACGAGCAGTACTTC. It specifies CASSFGTGGYEQYF.

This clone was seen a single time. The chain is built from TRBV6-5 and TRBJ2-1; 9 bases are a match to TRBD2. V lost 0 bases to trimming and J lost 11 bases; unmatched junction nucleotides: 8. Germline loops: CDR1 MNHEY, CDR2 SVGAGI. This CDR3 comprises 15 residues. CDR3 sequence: CASSYSLGTSSQQFF. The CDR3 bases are TGTGCCAGCAGTTACTCGCTCGGGACTAGCTCCCAGCAGTTCTTC.

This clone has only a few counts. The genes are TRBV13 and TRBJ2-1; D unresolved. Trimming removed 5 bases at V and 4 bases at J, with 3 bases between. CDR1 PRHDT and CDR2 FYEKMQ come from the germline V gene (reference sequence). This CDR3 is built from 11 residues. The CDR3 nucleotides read TGTGCCAGCAGCGGATACAATGAGCAGTTCTTC. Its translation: CASSGYNEQFF.

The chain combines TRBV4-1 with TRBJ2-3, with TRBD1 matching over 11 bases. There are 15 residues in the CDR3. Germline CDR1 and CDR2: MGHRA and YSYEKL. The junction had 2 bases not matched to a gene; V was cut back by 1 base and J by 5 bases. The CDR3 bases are TGCGCCAGCAGCCAAGGGACAGGGGGCCTAGATACGCAGTATTTT. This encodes CASSQGTGGLDTQYF.

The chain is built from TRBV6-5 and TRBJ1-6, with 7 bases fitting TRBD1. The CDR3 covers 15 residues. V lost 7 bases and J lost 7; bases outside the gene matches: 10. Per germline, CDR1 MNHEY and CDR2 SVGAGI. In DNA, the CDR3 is TGTGCCAGCACCATCCTTACAGGGGAGAATTCACCCCTCCACTTT. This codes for CASTILTGENSPLHF.

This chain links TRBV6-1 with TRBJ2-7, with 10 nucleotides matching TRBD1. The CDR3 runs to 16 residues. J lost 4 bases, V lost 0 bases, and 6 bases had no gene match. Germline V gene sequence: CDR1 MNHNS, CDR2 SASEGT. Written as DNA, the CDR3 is TGTGCCAGCAGTGAAGCGCTTGGGGACAGGGGATACGAGCAGTACTTC. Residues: CASSEALGDRGYEQYF.

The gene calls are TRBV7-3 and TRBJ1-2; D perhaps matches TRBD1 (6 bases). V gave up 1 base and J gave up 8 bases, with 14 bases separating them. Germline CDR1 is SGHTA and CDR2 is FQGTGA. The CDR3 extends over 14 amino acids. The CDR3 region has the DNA TGTGCCAGCAGCTTAATCTCCTGGGGGCGCGGCTACACCTTC. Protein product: CASSLISWGRGYTF.

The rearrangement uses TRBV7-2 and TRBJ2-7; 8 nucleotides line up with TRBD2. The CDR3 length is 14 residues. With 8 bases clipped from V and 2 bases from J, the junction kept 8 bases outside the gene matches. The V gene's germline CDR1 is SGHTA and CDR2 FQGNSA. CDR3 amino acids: CASGPGLVTYEQYF. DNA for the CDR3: TGTGCCAGCGGACCGGGACTAGTCACCTACGAGCAGTACTTC.

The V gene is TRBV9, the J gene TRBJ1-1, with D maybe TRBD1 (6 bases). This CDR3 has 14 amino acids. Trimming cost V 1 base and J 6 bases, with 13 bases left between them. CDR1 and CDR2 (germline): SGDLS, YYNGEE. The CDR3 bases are TGTGCCAGCAGCGTATGGGGGCGGGGTTCTGAAGCTTTCTTT. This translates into CASSVWGRGSEAFF.

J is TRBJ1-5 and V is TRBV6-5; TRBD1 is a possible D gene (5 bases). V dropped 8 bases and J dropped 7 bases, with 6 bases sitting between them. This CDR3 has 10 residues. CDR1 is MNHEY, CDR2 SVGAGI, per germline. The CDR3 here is CASGGQPQHF. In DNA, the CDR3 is TGTGCCAGCGGGGGGCAGCCCCAGCATTTT.

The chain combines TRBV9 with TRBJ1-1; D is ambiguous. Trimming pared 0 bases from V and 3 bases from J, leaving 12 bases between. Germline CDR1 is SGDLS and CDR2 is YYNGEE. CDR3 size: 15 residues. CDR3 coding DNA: TGTGCCAGCAGCGTAGCTGCGGAGGGCCACACTGAAGCTTTCTTT. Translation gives CASSVAAEGHTEAFF.